This is a list of T cell receptor beta chains from one sample in a study of control samples from healthy donors and cancer patients. TCRdb keeps only in-frame clones here, not all; method: immunoSEQ multiplex PCR. The table has around 80,000 clones, over 75% seen once. What was sequenced was blood. The receptors shown here come from a man aged 50-59 years in good health. Both conserved end residues are part of each CDR3. Each record gives: J gene, V gene, D gene, clone size, CDR3 protein, CDR3 DNA. The D gene is left open where the match is weak. Size values are once, few and many counts, or a class for expanded clones, and some rows have none.

>TRBJ2-3|TRBV29-1|-|-
CSVVVWQVTDTQYF
TGCAGCGTTGTTGTATGGCAGGTCACAGATACGCAGTATTTT
>TRBJ2-1|TRBV24-1|TRBD1|-
CATSASRDRVYNEQFF
TGTGCCACCAGTGCCAGCCGGGACAGGGTGTACAATGAGCAGTTCTTC
>TRBJ2-6|TRBV14|TRBD1|once
CASSHNGDRGTGANVLTF
TGTGCCAGCAGCCACAATGGGGACAGGGGAACTGGGGCCAACGTCCTGACTTTC
>TRBJ2-4|TRBV10-3|-|-
CAISLGHQAGKNIQYF
TGTGCCATCAGCCTGGGGCACCAAGCAGGGAAAAACATTCAGTACTTC
>TRBJ2-1|TRBV12-3/TRBV12-4|-|few
CASSLVTINEQFF
TGTGCCAGCAGTTTAGTGACCATCAATGAGCAGTTCTTC
>TRBJ2-1|TRBV4-1|-|-
CASSQRDEQFF
TGCGCCAGCAGCCAAAGGGATGAGCAGTTCTTC
>TRBJ2-1|TRBV7-2|-|-
CASRSTTLEQFF
TGTGCCAGCAGGTCGACTACTTTGGAGCAGTTCTTC
>TRBJ2-1|TRBV5-8|TRBD2|-
CASSLVTSGYNEQFF
TGTGCCAGCAGCTTGGTTACTAGCGGGTACAATGAGCAGTTCTTC
>TRBJ1-1|TRBV9|-|-
CASSARGEGEAFF
TGTGCCAGCAGCGCCCGAGGAGAGGGTGAAGCTTTCTTT
>TRBJ2-5|TRBV6-2/TRBV6-3|-|few
CASSPSRGPFQETQYF
TGTGCCAGCAGCCCGTCGCGGGGTCCCTTCCAAGAGACCCAGTACTTC
>TRBJ2-1|TRBV7-9|-|-
CASSLDPADEQFF
TGTGCCAGCAGTTTGGACCCCGCGGATGAGCAGTTCTTC
>TRBJ1-3|TRBV14|-|-
CASSHRTADSGNTIYF
TGTGCCAGCAGCCATCGGACCGCCGACTCTGGAAACACCATATATTTT
>TRBJ2-5|TRBV7-2|-|-
CASSPQGETQYF
TGTGCCAGCAGCCCCCAGGGGGAGACCCAGTACTTC
>TRBJ1-1|TRBV5-1|TRBD1|-
CASSQTGGSAEAFF
TGCGCCAGCAGCCAGACAGGGGGCAGCGCTGAAGCTTTCTTT
>TRBJ1-2|TRBV7-2|TRBD1|-
CASSPRTGDNYGYTF
TGTGCCAGCAGCCCACGGACAGGGGATAACTATGGCTACACCTTC
>TRBJ2-7|TRBV7-2|-|-
CASSPESYEQYF
TGTGCCAGCAGCCCGGAATCCTACGAGCAGTACTTC
>TRBJ2-1|TRBV4-3|-|-
CASSELLENEQFF
TGCGCCAGCTCCGAGCTTTTGGAAAATGAGCAGTTCTTC
>TRBJ1-1|TRBV5-1|-|-
CASRRGEETEAFF
TGCGCCAGCCGTCGGGGCGAAGAGACTGAAGCTTTCTTT
>TRBJ2-7|TRBV18|TRBD2|-
CASSPLAGGPHEQYF
TGTGCCAGCTCACCGCTAGCGGGAGGGCCCCACGAGCAGTACTTC
>TRBJ2-2|TRBV6-5|TRBD2|-
CASSRLAESGELFF
TGTGCCAGCAGCCGACTAGCAGAGTCCGGGGAGCTGTTTTTT